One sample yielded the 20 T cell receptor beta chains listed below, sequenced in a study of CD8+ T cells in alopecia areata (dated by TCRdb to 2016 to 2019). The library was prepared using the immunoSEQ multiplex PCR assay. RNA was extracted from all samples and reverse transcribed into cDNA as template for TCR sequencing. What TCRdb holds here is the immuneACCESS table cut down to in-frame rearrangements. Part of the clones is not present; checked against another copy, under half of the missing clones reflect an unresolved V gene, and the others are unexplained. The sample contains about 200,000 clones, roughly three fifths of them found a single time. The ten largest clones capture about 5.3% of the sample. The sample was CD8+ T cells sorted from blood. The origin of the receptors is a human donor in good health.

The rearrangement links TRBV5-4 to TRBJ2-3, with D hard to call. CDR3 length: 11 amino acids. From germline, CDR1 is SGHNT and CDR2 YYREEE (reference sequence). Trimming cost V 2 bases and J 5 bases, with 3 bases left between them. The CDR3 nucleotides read TGTGCCAGCAGCTTCGTAGATACGCAGTATTTT. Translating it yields CASSFVDTQYF. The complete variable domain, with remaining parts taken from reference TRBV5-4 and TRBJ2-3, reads ETGVTQSPTHLIKTRGQQVTLRCSSQSGHNTVSWYQQALGQGPQFIFQYYREEENGRGNFPPRFSGLQFPNYSSELNVNALELDDSALYLCASSFVDTQYFGPGTRLTVL.

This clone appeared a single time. DNA for the CDR3: TGTGCCAGCAGTGAGAAACAGGGCAGCGAGACCCAGTACTTC. Protein sequence: CASSEKQGSETQYF. The chain employs TRBV2 and TRBJ2-5; D possibly corresponds to TRBD1 (6 bases). The length of the CDR3 is 14 residues. Germline CDR1 reads SNHLY; CDR2 reads FYNNEI. V was shortened by 3 bases and J by 5 bases, with 13 bases between the two germline ends.

CDR3 protein: CASSEWAGKSYEQYF. Here the CDR3 DNA reads TGTGCCAGCAGTGAATGGGCAGGGAAGTCCTACGAGCAGTACTTC. The chain has TRBV2 and TRBJ2-7; tentatively, D is TRBD1 (5 bases). Trimming took off 2 bases at V and 1 base at J, with 12 bases between the two ends. Germline V gene sequence: CDR1 SNHLY, CDR2 FYNNEI. This CDR3 contains 15 residues.

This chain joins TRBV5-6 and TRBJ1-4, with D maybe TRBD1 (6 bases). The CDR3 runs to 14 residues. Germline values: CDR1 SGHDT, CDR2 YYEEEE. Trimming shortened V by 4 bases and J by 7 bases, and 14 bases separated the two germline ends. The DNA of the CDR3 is TGTGCCAGCAGCCTATTAACAGGGAGTGAAAAACTGTTTTTT. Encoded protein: CASSLLTGSEKLFF.

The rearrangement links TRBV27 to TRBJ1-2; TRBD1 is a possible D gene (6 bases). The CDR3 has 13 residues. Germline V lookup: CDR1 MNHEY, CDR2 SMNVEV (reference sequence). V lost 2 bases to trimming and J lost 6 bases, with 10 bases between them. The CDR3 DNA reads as TGTGCCAGCAGTTTAGGGGGGGCTGATGGCTACACCTTC. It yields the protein CASSLGGADGYTF.

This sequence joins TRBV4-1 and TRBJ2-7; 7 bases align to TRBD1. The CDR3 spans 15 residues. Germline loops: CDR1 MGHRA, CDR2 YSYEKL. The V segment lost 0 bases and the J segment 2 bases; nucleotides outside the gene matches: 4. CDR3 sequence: CASSQDSGTAYEQYF. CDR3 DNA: TGCGCCAGCAGCCAAGATTCAGGGACAGCCTACGAGCAGTACTTC.

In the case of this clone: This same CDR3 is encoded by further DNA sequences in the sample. The CDR3 reads CASSIGSQPQHF. CDR3 coding DNA: TGTGCCAGTAGTATAGGGTCTCAGCCCCAGCATTTT. The rearrangement joins TRBV19 to TRBJ1-5, with no clear D. The CDR3 consists of 12 residues. Trimming removed 1 base at V and 6 bases at J, with 4 bases between. CDR1 is LNHDA and CDR2 is SQIVND in the germline V gene (reference sequence).

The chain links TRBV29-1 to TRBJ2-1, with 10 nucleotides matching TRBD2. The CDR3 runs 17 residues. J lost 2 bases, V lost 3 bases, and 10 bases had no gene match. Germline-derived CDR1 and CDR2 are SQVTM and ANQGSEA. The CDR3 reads CSVELLVAGGPYNEQFF. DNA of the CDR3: TGCAGCGTTGAGTTGTTAGTAGCGGGGGGTCCCTACAATGAGCAGTTCTTC.

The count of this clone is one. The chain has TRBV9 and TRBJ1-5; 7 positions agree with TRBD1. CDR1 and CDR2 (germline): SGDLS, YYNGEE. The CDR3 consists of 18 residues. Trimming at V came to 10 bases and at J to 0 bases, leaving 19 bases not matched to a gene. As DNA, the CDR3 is TGTGCCCCCCTGAAGGCCCCAGGGGACAGCTATAGCAATCAGCCCCAGCATTTT. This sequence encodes CAPLKAPGDSYSNQPQHF.

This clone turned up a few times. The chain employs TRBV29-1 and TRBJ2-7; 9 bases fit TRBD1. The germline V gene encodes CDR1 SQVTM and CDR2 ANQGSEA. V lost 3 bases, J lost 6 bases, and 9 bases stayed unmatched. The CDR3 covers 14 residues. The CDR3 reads CSVDPGQGSGEQYF. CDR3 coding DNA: TGCAGCGTTGATCCGGGACAGGGTAGCGGCGAGCAGTACTTC.

In nucleotides, the CDR3 is TGCGCCACCCAACCACCCACCCTTGGCGAGCAGTACTTC. Its translation: CATQPPTLGEQYF. The V gene is TRBV23-1, the J gene TRBJ2-7; D gene ambiguous. TRBV23-1 qualifies as an ORF whose function is uncertain. This CDR3 comprises 13 residues. The ends were cut back, 10 bases at V and 6 bases at J, with 19 bases in the middle.

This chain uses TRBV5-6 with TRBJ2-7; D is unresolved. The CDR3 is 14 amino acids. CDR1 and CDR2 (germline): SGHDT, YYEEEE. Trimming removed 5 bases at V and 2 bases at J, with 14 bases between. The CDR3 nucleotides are TGTGCCAGCAGTTATAAATCGCTAGCCTACGAGCAGTACTTC. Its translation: CASSYKSLAYEQYF.

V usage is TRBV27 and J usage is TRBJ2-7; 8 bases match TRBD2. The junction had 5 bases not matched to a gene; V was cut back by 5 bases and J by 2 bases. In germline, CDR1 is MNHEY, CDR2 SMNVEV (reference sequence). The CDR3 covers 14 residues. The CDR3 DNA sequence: TGTGCCAGCAGTGCCGGGGGGGGCCCCTACGAGCAGTACTTC. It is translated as CASSAGGGPYEQYF.

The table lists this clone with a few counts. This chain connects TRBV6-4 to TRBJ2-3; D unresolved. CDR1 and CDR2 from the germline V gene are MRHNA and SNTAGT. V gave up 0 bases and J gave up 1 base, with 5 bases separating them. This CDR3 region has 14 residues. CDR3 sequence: CASSDSDGTDTQYF. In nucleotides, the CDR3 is TGTGCCAGCAGTGACTCGGACGGCACAGATACGCAGTATTTT.

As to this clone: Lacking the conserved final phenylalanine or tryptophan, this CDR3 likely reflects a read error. CDR3 DNA: TGTGCCTGGAATCGCGTAGACAATAACTATGGCTACACCCTC. Translation gives CAWNRVDNNYGYTL. The V and J genes are TRBV30 and TRBJ1-2; D not certain. This CDR3 is 14 amino acids long. Trimming took off 4 bases at V and 1 base at J, with 13 bases between the two ends. Germline V CDR1 and CDR2: GTSNPN, SVGIG (reference sequence).

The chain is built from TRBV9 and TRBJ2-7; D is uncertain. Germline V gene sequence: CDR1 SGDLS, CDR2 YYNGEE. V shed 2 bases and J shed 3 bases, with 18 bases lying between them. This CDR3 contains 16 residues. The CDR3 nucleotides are TGTGCCAGCAGCGTCGGCAGACAATCCCTATACTACGAGCAGTACTTC. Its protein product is CASSVGRQSLYYEQYF.

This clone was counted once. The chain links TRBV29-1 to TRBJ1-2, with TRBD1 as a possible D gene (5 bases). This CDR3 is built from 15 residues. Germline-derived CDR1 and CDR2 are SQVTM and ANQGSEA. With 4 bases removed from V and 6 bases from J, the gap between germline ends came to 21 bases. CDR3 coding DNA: TGCAGCGTTGGCCCGGGACCCACGCCCCCAAATGGCTACACCTTC. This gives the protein CSVGPGPTPPNGYTF.

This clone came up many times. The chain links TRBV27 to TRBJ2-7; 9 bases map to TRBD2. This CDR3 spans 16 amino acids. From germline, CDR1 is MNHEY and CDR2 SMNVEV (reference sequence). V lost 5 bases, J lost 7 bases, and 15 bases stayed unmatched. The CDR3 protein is CASSPQGSSGVVEQYF. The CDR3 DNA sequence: TGTGCCAGCAGTCCCCAGGGGTCTAGCGGGGTTGTAGAGCAGTACTTC.

In DNA, the CDR3 is TGTGCCAGCAGCTTGGGGGGGTTACGCGATGGCTACACCTTC. This sequence encodes CASSLGGLRDGYTF. The rearrangement joins TRBV7-8 to TRBJ1-2; possibly TRBD1 for D (5 bases). The CDR3 consists of 14 residues. Germline V gene sequence: CDR1 SGHVS, CDR2 FQNEAQ. The germline V and J ends were trimmed by 3 bases and 6 bases, with 14 bases remaining between them.

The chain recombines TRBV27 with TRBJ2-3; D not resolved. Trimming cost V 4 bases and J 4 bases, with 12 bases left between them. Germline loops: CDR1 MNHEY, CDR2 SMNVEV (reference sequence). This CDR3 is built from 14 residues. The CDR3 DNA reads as TGTGCCAGCAGTTATGGCAGATCAGCAGATACGCAGTATTTT. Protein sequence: CASSYGRSADTQYF.